What follows are 7 T cell receptor beta chains derived from one specimen sequenced in a study of CD8+ T cells in alopecia areata. RNA was isolated and reverse transcribed to cDNA, the sequencing template. Assay: immunoSEQ multiplex PCR; the TCRdb copy retains only in-frame clones and omits some. The data show approximately 150,000 clones, around 49% seen once. Sequencing used CD4+ T cells sorted from blood, obtained at week 0. The receptors were gathered from a human donor with alopecia areata.

The V and J genes are TRBV29-1 and TRBJ2-7; TRBD1 agrees at 7 bases. V shed 2 bases, J shed 5 bases, and the junction held 6 bases outside the gene matches. Germline CDR1 reads SQVTM; CDR2 reads ANQGSEA. The CDR3 totals 13 residues. CDR3 DNA: TGCAGCGTTGAAAGAGACAGGGCAGACGAGCAGTACTTC. As protein: CSVERDRADEQYF.

V gene TRBV2 combines with J gene TRBJ2-3; TRBD1 might be the D (5 bases). The V end lost 5 bases, the J end lost 2 bases, and 11 bases lay between the germline ends. Germline CDR1 SNHLY, CDR2 FYNNEI. CDR3 length: 14 amino acids. This CDR3 reads CASSSDRDTDTQYF. The CDR3 DNA reads TGTGCCAGCAGTTCAGACAGAGACACAGATACGCAGTATTTT.

This clone was picked up a small number of times. The V call is TRBV2, the J call TRBJ2-1, with 14 bases aligning to TRBD2. Germline CDR1 and CDR2: SNHLY and FYNNEI. Germline trimming cut 3 bases from V and 2 bases from J; bases unmatched to any gene: 12. This CDR3 comprises 20 residues. CDR3 DNA sequence: TGTGCCAGCAGTGACTTATTTGGGACTAGCGGGAGACAGACCTACAATGAGCAGTTCTTC. Residues: CASSDLFGTSGRQTYNEQFF.

This chain connects TRBV18 to TRBJ2-7, with D maybe TRBD2 (5 bases). The CDR3 is made up of 14 amino acids. The V end lost 4 bases, the J end lost 0 bases, and 10 bases lay between the germline ends. Germline CDR1 is KGHSH and CDR2 is LQKENI. Here the CDR3 reads CASSLGLSSYEQYF. CDR3 coding DNA: TGTGCCAGCTCACTCGGACTGAGCTCCTACGAGCAGTACTTC. Full variable domain (missing parts from reference TRBV18 and TRBJ2-7): NAGVMQNPRHLVRRRGQEARLRCSPMKGHSHVYWYRQLPEEGLKFMVYLQKENIIDESGMPKERFSAEFPKEGPSILRIQQVVRGDSAAYFCASSLGLSSYEQYFGPGTRLTVT.

CDR3 sequence: CASSSPRAQWEKLFF. DNA of the CDR3: TGTGCCAGCAGCTCACCCCGGGCTCAGTGGGAAAAACTGTTTTTT. The chain carries TRBV11-2 and TRBJ1-4; D unclear. CDR3 length equals 15 residues. V lost 4 bases and J 8 bases, leaving 17 bases between the germline ends. Germline V gene sequence: CDR1 SGHAT, CDR2 FQNNGV.

The rearrangement links TRBV30 to TRBJ2-1, with D unclear. Germline CDR1 GTSNPN, CDR2 SVGIG (reference sequence). Trimming cost V 0 bases and J 0 bases, with 15 bases left between them. This CDR3 is 17 amino acids long. In DNA, the CDR3 is TGTGCCTGGAGTGTTCTGGTCGGCCGAAGCTCCTACAATGAGCAGTTCTTC. Its translation: CAWSVLVGRSSYNEQFF.

Regarding this clone: The junction does not match germline at one end; this may be a read error. The CDR3 reads CASTLGLAGDTQYF. The CDR3 DNA reads as TGCGCCAGCACCTTGGGACTAGCTGGAGATACGCAGTATTTT. The rearrangement links TRBV5-1 to TRBJ2-3; TRBD2 agrees at 9 bases. Germline CDR1 SGHRS, CDR2 YFSETQ. CDR3 length equals 14 residues.